This T cell receptor beta chain derives from a study of T cells after yellow fever vaccination. Study results and caveats: CD4 and CD8 compartments shared a small share of clonotypes.

V lost 3 bases to trimming and J lost 8 bases; unmatched junction nucleotides: 12. The CDR3 sequence is 17 residues long. CDR1 SGHRS and CDR2 YFSETQ come from the germline V gene. Concerning this clonotype: Its antigen is unidentified. A much larger clone is a single base away; this may be a read error.

TCRdb itself ran the 5' RACE reads through MiXCR, one entry per CDR3 protein. The sample records tens of thousands of distinct CDR3 sequences, roughly 7.7% being singletons. V is TRBV5-1 and J is TRBJ2-1, with 12 bases matching TRBD2. The source of this sequence is a man aged 25 to 40 who received the YFV17D yellow fever vaccine. The input for sequencing was CD8+ T cells sorted from PBMCs, taken on the day of the yellow fever booster vaccination. CDR3 region: CASSSTLAGGAWDEQFF. DNA of the CDR3: TGCGCCAGCAGCTCTACTCTAGCGGGAGGGGCCTGGGATGAGCAGTTCTTC.